These T cell receptor beta chains were read from a single sample in a study of OX40 agonist ivuxolimab in advanced cancers. TCRdb's copy holds only in-frame clones and misses some; the assay was immunoSEQ multiplex PCR. The sample shows approximately 61,000 clones, about 91% of them seen only once. The sequencing here drew on CD4+ or CD8+ T cells sorted from blood, taken in a trial of the OX40 agonist ivuxolimab. Every receptor here comes from an adult with an advanced solid tumor such as melanoma, head and neck, liver or kidney cancer. CDR3s include the opening cysteine and the closing phenylalanine or tryptophan. The D gene is left open where the match is weak. The listing skips clone size in some rows; elsewhere it reads once, few, many or a size class.

>.|TRBV27|.|TRBJ2-1
CASRRVGQHNEQFF
TGTGCCAGCAGGCGAGTCGGACAGCACAATGAGCAGTTCTTC
>.|TRBV5-8|.|TRBJ2-5
CASSFSNNQETQYF
TGTGCCAGCAGCTTTTCAAACAACCAAGAGACCCAGTACTTC
>few|TRBV19|TRBD1|TRBJ1-1
CATTGKELNTEAFF
TGTGCCACGACAGGGAAGGAACTGAACACTGAAGCTTTCTTT
>.|TRBV28|.|TRBJ1-1
CASSWSVNTEAFF
TGTGCCAGCAGCTGGAGCGTGAACACTGAAGCTTTCTTT
>.|TRBV28|.|TRBJ2-5
CASSTLWTGLREQYF
TGTGCCAGCAGTACCCTTTGGACAGGCCTACGGGAGCAGTACTTC
>.|TRBV28|TRBD1|TRBJ1-2
CASSHLATGSTFYGYTF
TGTGCCAGCAGCCATCTCGCGACAGGGTCGACATTCTATGGCTACACCTTC
>.|TRBV13|.|TRBJ2-1
CASSPAESSYNEQFF
TGTGCCAGCAGCCCAGCGGAGAGCTCCTACAATGAGCAGTTCTTC
>few|TRBV6-5|.|TRBJ2-7
CASSYGSSSEQYF
TGTGCCAGCAGTTACGGTTCCTCCAGTGAGCAGTACTTC
>.|TRBV4-2|TRBD2|TRBJ2-1
CASSQTGLAGGGWDNEQFF
TGTGCCAGCAGCCAGACGGGACTAGCGGGAGGAGGATGGGACAATGAGCAGTTCTTC
>.|TRBV9|.|TRBJ1-1
CASSVDGDTEAFF
TGTGCCAGCAGCGTAGATGGGGACACTGAAGCTTTCTTT
>once|TRBV2|.|TRBJ1-1
CASKGVTQAFF
TGTGCCAGCAAGGGGGTAACGCAAGCTTTCTTT
>.|TRBV12-5|.|TRBJ2-3
CASGSRKGEADTQYF
TGTGCTAGTGGTTCCAGGAAGGGGGAAGCAGATACGCAGTATTTT
>once|TRBV7-8|TRBD2|TRBJ2-7
CASSLNSGGASYEQYF
TGTGCCAGCAGCTTGAATAGCGGGGGAGCATCCTACGAGCAGTACTTC
>.|TRBV7-2|.|TRBJ2-7
CASSTGQRRYEQYF
TGTGCCAGCAGCACCGGACAGAGGCGCTACGAGCAGTACTTC
>.|TRBV27|TRBD1|TRBJ1-5
CASSFFGTGDNQPQHF
TGTGCCAGCAGTTTTTTCGGGACAGGGGACAATCAGCCCCAGCATTTT
>few|TRBV10-3|.|TRBJ2-7
CAISDWQVTYEQYF
TGTGCCATCAGTGACTGGCAGGTTACCTACGAGCAGTACTTC
>.|TRBV7-6|TRBD2|TRBJ2-3
CASSLSWWASGTLTDTQYF
TGTGCCAGCAGCTTATCATGGTGGGCTAGCGGGACACTCACAGATACGCAGTATTTT
>.|TRBV6-5|.|TRBJ2-2
CASSKGVITGELFF
TGTGCCAGCAGTAAGGGGGTAATCACCGGGGAGCTGTTTTTT
>.|TRBV2|.|TRBJ2-5
CASRADQETQYF
TGTGCCAGCAGGGCGGACCAAGAGACCCAGTACTTC
>.|TRBV6-5|TRBD2|TRBJ2-1
CASSVAGEQFF
TGTGCCAGCAGTGTAGCGGGTGAGCAGTTCTTC
>.|TRBV7-8|.|TRBJ1-1
CASSFANRLPIDRGRPLKAFF
TGTGCCAGCAGCTTTGCAAACAGATTACCAATTGATCGGGGGCGCCCCCTAAAAGCTTTCTTT
>.|TRBV19|.|TRBJ1-2
CASSISSTGGWSNYGYTF
TGTGCCAGTAGTATCTCCTCAACTGGCGGATGGTCGAACTATGGCTACACCTTC
>.|TRBV28|.|TRBJ2-5
CASSFTGLTQQVETQYF
TGTGCCAGCAGTTTTACGGGGCTGACCCAGCAAGTTGAGACCCAGTACTTC
>once|TRBV5-4|TRBD2|TRBJ2-3
CASSPHGLAGGGGTDTQYF
TGTGCCAGCAGCCCCCACGGACTAGCGGGGGGGGGAGGCACAGATACGCAGTATTTT
>.|TRBV4-3|.|TRBJ2-5
CASSQEAGLQETQYF
TGCGCCAGCAGCCAAGAGGCGGGGTTACAAGAGACCCAGTACTTC
>.|TRBV28|TRBD1|TRBJ2-7
CASSPHHPGQVYYEQYF
TGTGCCAGCAGCCCCCACCACCCGGGACAGGTTTACTACGAGCAGTACTTC
>.|TRBV13|TRBD2|TRBJ2-1
CASINPGLAENNEQFF
TGTGCCAGCATCAACCCCGGACTAGCGGAAAACAATGAGCAGTTCTTC
>.|TRBV4-2|TRBD2|TRBJ2-7
CASSQVIGASGTSYEQYF
TGTGCCAGCAGCCAAGTCATTGGGGCTAGCGGGACCAGTTACGAGCAGTACTTC
>.|TRBV7-9|TRBD1|TRBJ2-4
CASSTRDRGIYIQYF
TGTGCCAGCAGCACCCGGGACAGGGGAATATACATTCAGTACTTC
>.|TRBV7-3|TRBD1|TRBJ1-2
CASSPGTGFGYTF
TGTGCCAGCAGCCCCGGGACAGGTTTTGGCTACACCTTC
>few|TRBV11-2|.|TRBJ2-2
CASSFSAGPTTGELFF
TGTGCCAGCAGCTTTTCAGCGGGTCCTACCACCGGGGAGCTGTTTTTT
>.|TRBV21-1|.|TRBJ2-3
CASSKTIAGPGTDTQYF
TGTGCCAGCAGCAAAACAATAGCGGGACCTGGGACAGATACGCAGTATTTT
>.|TRBV10-3|.|TRBJ2-7
CAISESSGGSYEQYF
TGTGCCATCAGTGAGTCGTCAGGGGGGTCCTACGAGCAGTACTTC
>.|TRBV7-9|.|TRBJ2-1
CASSQPTGSSYNEQFF
TGTGCCAGCAGCCAACCCACCGGGAGCTCCTACAATGAGCAGTTCTTC
>.|TRBV2|.|TRBJ1-1
CASSEVRNTEAFF
TGTGCCAGCAGTGAGGTCAGAAACACTGAAGCTTTCTTT
>.|TRBV13|.|TRBJ1-1
CASSLTGPRYF
TGTGCCAGCAGCTTAACAGGTCCCAGGTACTTT
>.|TRBV15|.|TRBJ2-3
CATSRVTQITDTQYF
TGTGCCACCAGCAGAGTGACGCAGATCACAGATACGCAGTATTTT
>.|TRBV4-3|TRBD1|TRBJ1-2
CASSQDFRQGNGYTF
TGCGCCAGCAGCCAAGATTTTCGACAGGGTAATGGCTACACCTTC
>.|TRBV7-8|.|TRBJ2-3
CASSWGSTDTQYF
TGTGCCAGCAGCTGGGGAAGCACAGATACGCAGTATTTT
>.|TRBV6-5|.|TRBJ1-1
CASSYVANTEAFF
TGTGCCAGCAGTTACGTAGCGAACACTGAAGCTTTCTTT
>.|TRBV7-3|.|TRBJ2-2
CASSLRGYTGELFF
TGTGCCAGCAGCTTACGGGGGTACACCGGGGAGCTGTTTTTT
>.|TRBV15|.|TRBJ1-5
CATSRDLEPNQPQHF
TGTGCCACCAGCAGAGATTTAGAGCCAAATCAGCCCCAGCATTTT
>.|TRBV28|.|TRBJ2-7
CASTQPGASYEQYF
TGTGCCAGCACACAGCCCGGGGCTTCCTACGAGCAGTACTTC
>.|TRBV27|.|TRBJ1-2
CASSLSGSRAPNYGYTF
TGTGCCAGCAGTTTATCGGGCTCCAGGGCGCCTAACTATGGCTACACCTTC
>.|TRBV13|.|TRBJ1-1
CASSLGDQPEAFF
TGTGCCAGCAGCTTAGGCGATCAGCCTGAAGCTTTCTTT
>.|TRBV7-8|TRBD2|TRBJ2-1
CASRRYGAGEWNRSYNEQFF
TGTGCCAGCAGGAGGTATGGAGCGGGAGAGTGGAATAGGTCCTACAATGAGCAGTTCTTC
>.|TRBV27|.|TRBJ2-2
CASSFLSGSANTGELFF
TGTGCCAGCAGTTTTCTCAGCGGATCTGCGAACACCGGGGAGCTGTTTTTT
>.|TRBV19|.|TRBJ1-4
CASSTLAVREKLFF
TGTGCCAGTAGTACGTTGGCGGTGCGAGAAAAACTGTTTTTT
>.|TRBV28|TRBD1|TRBJ2-1
CASSIPSGQVYNEQFF
TGTGCCAGCAGTATCCCTTCGGGACAGGTTTACAATGAGCAGTTCTTC
>few|TRBV10-3|TRBD2|TRBJ2-7
CAISESETSGRPGEQYF
TGTGCCATCAGTGAGTCGGAGACTAGCGGGAGACCGGGAGAGCAGTACTTC